The 29 T cell receptor beta chains given below trace back to one sample, sequenced in a study of blood T cell repertoires in COVID-19. Method: immunoSEQ multiplex PCR; TCRdb's copy keeps in-frame clones and lacks some. The sample has around 100,000 clones; about 90% are singletons. The material sequenced was peripheral blood. All receptors come from a human donor in a cohort sampled during active COVID-19.

The V call is TRBV28, the J call TRBJ2-2, with TRBD1 as a possible D gene (5 bases). The V end lost 3 bases, the J end lost 5 bases, and 13 bases lay between the germline ends. CDR3 length equals 15 residues. Per germline, CDR1 MDHEN and CDR2 SYDVKM. CDR3 DNA: TGTGCCAGCAGTTTCGGCCAGGGAAGGACCGGGGAGCTGTTTTTT. Translated: CASSFGQGRTGELFF.

V gene TRBV7-3 combines with J gene TRBJ1-1, with TRBD1 matching over 7 bases. The length of the CDR3 is 14 residues. Germline trimming cut 4 bases from V and 5 bases from J; bases unmatched to any gene: 7. Germline V gene data show CDR1 as SGHTA and CDR2 as FQGTGA. This CDR3 reads CASSYEGAGTEAFF. In nucleotides, the CDR3 is TGTGCCAGCAGCTATGAGGGGGCGGGGACTGAAGCTTTCTTT.

The J gene is TRBJ2-7, the V gene TRBV7-9, with 7 bases identical to TRBD1. The CDR3 spans 15 residues. Germline CDR1 and CDR2: SEHNR and FQNEAQ (reference sequence). Germline trimming cut 1 base from V and 1 base from J; bases unmatched to any gene: 4. The DNA for the CDR3 is TGTGCCAGCAGCTTAGACAGGGGTCCTTCCTACGAGCAGTACTTC. It yields the protein CASSLDRGPSYEQYF.

The chain couples TRBV11-3 to TRBJ2-5; 15 bases map to TRBD2. This CDR3 region has 18 residues. V dropped 5 bases and J dropped 2; count of bases not matched to a gene: 9. CDR1 is SGHNT, CDR2 YENEEA, per germline. The CDR3 sequence: CASSPGLAGGGEQETQYF. CDR3 sequence (DNA): TGTGCCAGCAGCCCGGGACTAGCGGGGGGAGGGGAGCAAGAGACCCAGTACTTC. Using reference TRBV11-3 and TRBJ2-5 for the parts outside the CDR3, the full variable domain is EAGVVQSPRYKIIEKKQPVAFWCNPISGHNTLYWYLQNLGQGPELLIRYENEEAVDDSQLPKDRFSAERLKGVDSTLKIQPAELGDSAVYLCASSPGLAGGGEQETQYFGPGTRLLVL.

V is TRBV9 and J is TRBJ2-3; D call uncertain. This CDR3 region has 13 residues. The germline V gene encodes CDR1 SGDLS and CDR2 YYNGEE. V shed 0 bases and J shed 3 bases, with 5 bases lying between them. CDR3 sequence: CASSVVPTDTQYF. In nucleotides, the CDR3 is TGTGCCAGCAGCGTAGTCCCAACAGATACGCAGTATTTT.

By share, this clone ranks as medium-sized. The rearrangement links TRBV27 to TRBJ1-2, with a possible D match to TRBD1 (5 bases). Trimming shortened V by 3 bases and J by 8 bases, and 13 bases separated the two germline ends. This CDR3 contains 13 residues. The V gene's germline CDR1 is MNHEY and CDR2 SMNVEV (reference sequence). The CDR3 DNA is TGTGCCAGCAGTTTCGGAGGGGCACAGGGCTACACCTTC. Translated: CASSFGGAQGYTF.

V and J are TRBV7-9 and TRBJ2-5; TRBD1 matches 8 bases. Germline loops: CDR1 SEHNR, CDR2 FQNEAQ (reference sequence). The CDR3 is 13 amino acids. Trimming took 5 bases from V and 4 from J; bases not matched to a gene: 3. In DNA form, the CDR3 reads TGTGCCAGCAGCGTGGGACAGGCAGAGACCCAGTACTTC. Its protein product is CASSVGQAETQYF.

J is TRBJ2-2 and V is TRBV10-3; 9 bases align to TRBD1. The V and J ends lost 0 bases and 7 bases, in that order; junction bases with no gene match: 3. Germline loops: CDR1 ENHRY, CDR2 SYGVKD. This CDR3 is 15 amino acids long. The CDR3 DNA reads TGTGCCATCAGTGAGTCGGGGGACAGGGACGGGGAGCTGTTTTTT. This gives the protein CAISESGDRDGELFF.

There are a few counts of this clone. The chain is built from TRBV27 and TRBJ2-3; D possibly corresponds to TRBD1 (6 bases). The CDR3 contains 16 residues. Germline CDR1 and CDR2: MNHEY and SMNVEV (reference sequence). The V end was cut by 4 bases, the J end by 1 base, with 15 bases between. Here the CDR3 reads CASSSLTTGRTDTQYF. The CDR3 nucleotides read TGTGCCAGCAGTTCCCTCACAACAGGGCGCACAGATACGCAGTATTTT.

This chain links TRBV5-6 with TRBJ1-1; D may be TRBD1 (5 bases). The V and J ends lost 1 base and 6 bases respectively, with 7 bases between them. Germline CDR1 reads SGHDT; CDR2 reads YYEEEE. The CDR3 spans 12 residues. The CDR3 DNA sequence: TGTGCCAGCAGCTTGATACAGGCTGAAGCTTTCTTT. The encoded protein is CASSLIQAEAFF.

The V call is TRBV5-1, the J call TRBJ1-5; D is ambiguous. The CDR3 sequence is 15 residues long. Trimming stripped 0 bases from V and 0 bases from J, with 7 bases between. CDR1 is SGHRS and CDR2 is YFSETQ in the germline V gene. CDR3 DNA sequence: TGCGCCAGCAGCTTGGGAGTTTATAGCAATCAGCCCCAGCATTTT. Encoded protein: CASSLGVYSNQPQHF.

This clone was detected once. The chain combines TRBV7-9 with TRBJ1-4; D uncertain. This CDR3 contains 11 residues. Germline lookup yields CDR1 SEHNR and CDR2 FQNEAQ (reference sequence). The germline V and J ends were trimmed by 4 bases and 10 bases, with 7 bases remaining between them. The CDR3 bases are TGTGCCAGCAGCTCGGAGGTAAAACTGTTTTTT. Amino acids: CASSSEVKLFF. The whole variable domain, filled in from reference TRBV7-9 and TRBJ1-4, reads DTGVSQNPRHKITKRGQNVTFRCDPISEHNRLYWYRQTLGQGPEFLTYFQNEAQLEKSRLLSDRFSAERPKGSFSTLEIQRTEQGDSAMYLCASSSEVKLFFGSGTQLSVL.

The rearrangement links TRBV6-5 to TRBJ2-5, with 8 bases that match TRBD1. CDR3 size: 14 residues. Germline V gene sequence: CDR1 MNHEY, CDR2 SVGAGI. Unmatched junction bases numbered 8, after V lost 6 bases and J lost 5 bases. This CDR3 is CASRTTGGGETQYF. In DNA, the CDR3 is TGTGCCAGCAGAACTACAGGGGGAGGTGAGACCCAGTACTTC.

The V and J genes are TRBV12-3 or TRBV12-4 and TRBJ2-7, with D unresolved. The CDR3 contains 11 residues. V dropped 3 bases and J dropped 6 bases, with 6 bases sitting between them. CDR3 sequence reads: CASSFRTEQYF. The DNA for the CDR3 is TGTGCCAGCAGTTTTAGAACCGAGCAGTACTTC.

The chain couples TRBV2 to TRBJ2-7; TRBD1 might be the D (7 bases). Germline-derived CDR1 and CDR2 are SNHLY and FYNNEI. The CDR3 has 15 amino acids. The germline V and J ends were trimmed by 2 bases and 2 bases, with 13 bases remaining between them. Here the CDR3 reads CASSEWQGGPYEQYF. CDR3 nucleotides: TGTGCCAGCAGTGAATGGCAGGGGGGTCCCTACGAGCAGTACTTC.

This clone was detected a few times. The chain is built from TRBV5-5 and TRBJ1-5, with TRBD1 identical over 7 bases. The CDR3 runs 14 residues. The germline gives CDR1 SGHKS, CDR2 YYEKEE (reference sequence). J lost 5 bases, V lost 2 bases, and 4 bases had no gene match. The CDR3 here is CASSLGTAYQPQHF. The CDR3 DNA reads TGTGCCAGCAGCTTAGGGACAGCCTATCAGCCCCAGCATTTT.

In this sample, this clone turned up once. This chain joins TRBV30 and TRBJ1-2; possible D gene TRBD1, 5 bases. V was shortened by 2 bases and J by 8 bases, with 12 bases between the two germline ends. Germline V gene data show CDR1 as GTSNPN and CDR2 as SVGIG (reference sequence). This CDR3 is built from 12 residues. DNA for the CDR3: TGTGCCTGGAGTCCGTCCAAGGGGGGCTACACCTTC. Protein sequence: CAWSPSKGGYTF.

The CDR3 loop is CASREPGDNQPQHF. The CDR3 DNA sequence: TGTGCCAGCCGGGAGCCCGGGGACAATCAGCCCCAGCATTTT. The V call is TRBV28, the J call TRBJ1-5, with no clear D. The CDR3 is 14 residues long. Per germline, CDR1 MDHEN and CDR2 SYDVKM. V was trimmed by 8 bases and J by 3 bases, leaving 14 bases between them.

On this clone itself: The junction differs from germline at one of its ends, possibly a read error. The rearrangement links TRBV7-8 to TRBJ1-2; possible D gene TRBD1, 5 bases. Germline CDR1 SGHVS, CDR2 FQNEAQ. The CDR3 consists of 12 residues. The CDR3 nucleotides read TGTGCCAGCAGCTCAGGGAACTCTGGCTACACCTTC. Translation: CASSSGNSGYTF.

The V call is TRBV28, the J call TRBJ1-3, with D perhaps TRBD1 (6 bases). CDR1 and CDR2 from the germline V gene are MDHEN and SYDVKM. This CDR3 spans 16 amino acids. V shed 6 bases and J shed 4 bases, with 19 bases lying between them. As DNA, the CDR3 is TGTGCCAGCAGCGAAATTCAAGGGGGTTCCGGAAACACCATATATTTT. It specifies CASSEIQGGSGNTIYF.

This chain links TRBV28 with TRBJ2-5; 7 positions match TRBD1. Germline CDR1 reads MDHEN; CDR2 reads SYDVKM. After removal of 3 bases from V and 5 bases from J, the junction contained 6 bases not matched to a gene. The CDR3 spans 14 residues. This chain's CDR3 is CASSLSYRGETQYF. The CDR3 coding sequence is TGTGCCAGCAGTTTGTCTTACAGGGGTGAGACCCAGTACTTC.

CDR3 nucleotide sequence: TGTGCCAGCAGCTTAGATTGGTTTAGTGATGAGCAGTTCTTC. Translating gives CASSLDWFSDEQFF. This sequence joins TRBV7-3 and TRBJ2-1; D is unclear. The germline CDR1 and CDR2 sequences are SGHTA and FQGTGA. V was pared by 2 bases and J by 8 bases, with 13 bases between. The CDR3 loop spans 14 amino acids. The entire variable domain, with the rest obtained from reference TRBV7-3 and TRBJ2-1, is as follows: GAGVSQTPSNKVTEKGKYVELRCDPISGHTALYWYRQSLGQGPEFLIYFQGTGAADDSGLPNDRFFAVRPEGSVSTLKIQRTERGDSAVYLCASSLDWFSDEQFFGPGTRLTVL.

This clone has a handful of counts. The chain combines TRBV9 with TRBJ2-6; 8 nucleotides line up with TRBD2. This CDR3 contains 17 residues. V was pared by 7 bases and J by 1 base, with 10 bases of the junction left unmatched. Germline lookup yields CDR1 SGDLS and CDR2 YYNGEE. CDR3 loop: CASGPQLAVSGANVLTF. In nucleotides, the CDR3 is TGTGCCAGCGGACCACAACTAGCGGTTTCTGGGGCCAACGTCCTGACTTTC.

V usage is TRBV7-3 and J usage is TRBJ2-1; TRBD2 matches 7 bases. This CDR3 is 13 amino acids long. CDR1 is SGHTA and CDR2 is FQGTGA in the germline V gene. J was trimmed by 8 bases and V by 5 bases; bases with no gene match: 6. CDR3 residues: CASSPQGGDEQFF. In nucleotides, the CDR3 is TGTGCCAGCAGCCCCCAGGGAGGGGATGAGCAGTTCTTC.

This chain connects TRBV7-8 to TRBJ1-4; the D is unclear. The CDR3 contains 17 residues. Germline CDR1 is SGHVS and CDR2 is FQNEAQ. V gave up 5 bases and J gave up 3 bases, with 19 bases separating them. CDR3 sequence reads: CASSGRGPSPPNEKLFF. The CDR3 DNA sequence: TGTGCCAGCAGCGGCCGAGGCCCCTCACCCCCTAATGAAAAACTGTTTTTT.

The genes are TRBV9 and TRBJ1-2; 8 bases are a match to TRBD1. Per the germline V gene, CDR1 is SGDLS and CDR2 is YYNGEE. This CDR3 is built from 15 residues. V shed 3 bases and J 7 bases; nucleotides not matched to a gene: 11. The CDR3 nucleotides are TGTGCCAGCAGCGATCGACAGGGGTCCTTCTCTGGCTACACCTTC. It is translated as CASSDRQGSFSGYTF.

This clone was counted once. The gene calls are TRBV24-1 and TRBJ2-5, with 10 bases aligning to TRBD1. Germline-derived CDR1 and CDR2 are KGHDR and SFDVKD. The CDR3 totals 17 residues. V was pared by 4 bases and J by 4 bases, with 11 bases of the junction left unmatched. CDR3 sequence reads: CATSERLTGGGGETQYF. In DNA form, the CDR3 reads TGTGCCACCAGTGAACGATTGACAGGGGGCGGCGGAGAGACCCAGTACTTC.

This chain uses TRBV7-2 with TRBJ2-5; TRBD2 aligns across 8 bases. The CDR3 contains 15 residues. Germline CDR1 reads SGHTA; CDR2 reads FQGNSA. The ends lost 1 base at V and 5 bases at J; junction bases unmatched: 6. CDR3 amino acids: CASSLVGLVAETQYF. CDR3 nucleotide sequence: TGTGCCAGCAGCTTAGTGGGACTAGTGGCCGAGACCCAGTACTTC. The complete variable domain, with remaining parts taken from reference TRBV7-2 and TRBJ2-5, reads GAGVSQSPSNKVTEKGKDVELRCDPISGHTALYWYRQSLGQGLEFLIYFQGNSAPDKSGLPSDRFSAERTGGSVSTLTIQRTQQEDSAVYLCASSLVGLVAETQYFGPGTRLLVL.

V and J are TRBV5-6 and TRBJ1-6; perhaps TRBD1 as D (6 bases). The V and J ends lost 4 bases and 2 bases respectively, with 16 bases between them. The CDR3 loop spans 17 amino acids. Germline-derived CDR1 and CDR2 are SGHDT and YYEEEE. The CDR3 DNA reads as TGTGCCAGCAGCACAGGGACGTCTAGAGCCTATAATTCACCCCTCCACTTT. It is translated as CASSTGTSRAYNSPLHF.